The present entry profiles one T cell receptor (beta chain) with its context. The target antigen is unknown. The record originates from a study of shared clonotypes between healthy human individuals. Overall study: Per donor, CD8 memory used one plate, CD8 naive used two, CD4 memory used three and CD4 naive used three.

On sorted subsets, replicate PCRs used roughly 220 ng DNA, or about 30,000 T cell genomes. The repertoire was sequenced with immunoSEQ multiplex PCR; TCRdb's copy has only in-frame clones and lacks some. The sample lists roughly 660,000 clones, about nine tenths occurring once. The germline V gene has CDR1 SGDLS and CDR2 YYNGEE. CDR3 size: 13 residues. The V gene end was trimmed by 2 bases and the J gene end by 7 bases; junction bases not matched to a gene: 3. Study results and limitations: Even with large depth, rarefaction showed that sorted-subset sequencing was incomplete. All-four-donor shared clonotypes had higher generation probabilities than non-shared clonotypes did.

The specimen sequenced was memory CD8+ T cells from PBMCs. Subset defined: CD45RO+ cells pooled with CCR7-negative TemRA cells. The TCR sequence derives from a man aged 18 to 35 in good health. Some clones in this sample may be carry-over from other donors' samples. This chain links TRBV9 with TRBJ1-1; 9 bases align to TRBD1. The CDR3 nucleotides are TGTGCCAGCAGCGTCGGGACAGGGAATGAAGCTTTCTTT. Protein: CASSVGTGNEAFF.